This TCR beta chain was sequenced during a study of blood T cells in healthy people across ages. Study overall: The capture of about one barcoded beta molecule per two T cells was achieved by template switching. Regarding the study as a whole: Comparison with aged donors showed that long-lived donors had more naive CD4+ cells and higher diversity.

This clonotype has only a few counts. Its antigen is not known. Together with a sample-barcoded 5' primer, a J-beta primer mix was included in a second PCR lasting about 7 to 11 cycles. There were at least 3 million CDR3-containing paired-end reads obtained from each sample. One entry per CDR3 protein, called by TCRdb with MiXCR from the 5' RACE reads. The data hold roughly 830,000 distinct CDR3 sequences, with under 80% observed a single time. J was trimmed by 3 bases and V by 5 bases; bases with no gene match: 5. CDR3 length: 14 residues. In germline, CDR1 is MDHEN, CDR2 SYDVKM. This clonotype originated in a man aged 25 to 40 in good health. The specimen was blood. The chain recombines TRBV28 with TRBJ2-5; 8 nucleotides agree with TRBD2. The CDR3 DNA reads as TGTGCCAGCAGTCCCGGGGGGGCGAAAGAGACCCAGTACTTC. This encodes CASSPGGAKETQYF.